These 5 T cell receptor beta chains were all obtained from the same sample, sequenced in a study of T cell responses to AZD1222 COVID-19 vaccine. TCRdb's copy holds only in-frame clones and misses some; the assay was immunoSEQ multiplex PCR. This repertoire shows under 200,000 clones, around 93% found once; its top ten account for roughly 9.8%. This sample comprised peripheral blood, obtained on day 0 of AZD1222 vaccination. The receptors shown here come from an adult in good health.

CDR3 nucleotides: TGTGCCAGCAGCTTAGCGTGGGCAGGGGGCTTGTCACCCCTCCACTTT. Amino acid sequence: CASSLAWAGGLSPLHF. The J gene is TRBJ1-6, the V gene TRBV7-2; 8 bases match TRBD1. J lost 10 bases, V lost 0 bases, and 8 bases had no gene match. Germline V CDR1 and CDR2: SGHTA, FQGNSA. The CDR3 runs 16 residues.

This chain links TRBV7-9 with TRBJ2-1; 12 bases fit TRBD2. Germline V lookup: CDR1 SEHNR, CDR2 FQNEAQ (reference sequence). J was trimmed by 10 bases and V by 5 bases; bases with no gene match: 6. The CDR3 spans 14 residues. The CDR3 DNA reads as TGTGCCAGCAGCCGACTAGCGGGAGCGGGAGAGCAGTTCTTC. It is translated as CASSRLAGAGEQFF.

This clone was counted a single time. The chain couples TRBV9 to TRBJ2-1; D gene ambiguous. Trimming removed 4 bases at V and 2 bases at J, with 13 bases between. This CDR3 has 15 amino acids. The germline CDR1 and CDR2 sequences are SGDLS and YYNGEE. The CDR3 DNA reads TGTGCCAGCAGCTCTCCTCCCACCACCTACAATGAGCAGTTCTTC. Translated: CASSSPPTTYNEQFF.

The gene calls are TRBV6-5 and TRBJ2-3; D gene uncertain. The germline V and J ends were trimmed by 11 bases and 10 bases, with 19 bases remaining between them. Germline assignment: CDR1 MNHEY and CDR2 SVGAGI. The CDR3 covers 12 residues. CDR3 nucleotide sequence: TGTGCCGTCGGTTCTGCTTTACTTGCGCAGTATTTT. It is translated as CAVGSALLAQYF.

This clone was counted between two and nine times. The chain employs TRBV7-9 and TRBJ2-7; 12 positions agree with TRBD1. The CDR3 extends over 17 amino acids. V shed 1 base and J 5 bases; nucleotides not matched to a gene: 9. Germline loops: CDR1 SEHNR, CDR2 FQNEAQ (reference sequence). The CDR3 nucleotides read TGTGCCAGCAGCTTAGGGATCGGGACAGGGGGCTTAGACGAGCAGTACTTC. It codes for CASSLGIGTGGLDEQYF.